Listed below are T cell receptor beta chains from one sample, sequenced in a study of OX40 agonist ivuxolimab in advanced cancers. The data were produced by immunoSEQ multiplex PCR, yet TCRdb's version contains in-frame clones alone and is incomplete. The sample lists some 80,000 clones; roughly 85% were seen once. The sequencing used CD4+ or CD8+ T cells sorted from blood, collected in a trial of the OX40 agonist ivuxolimab. The receptors stem from an adult with an advanced solid tumor such as melanoma, head and neck, liver or kidney cancer. Each CDR3 is given with its conserved first and last residue.

J gene: TRBJ1-1
V gene: TRBV4-1
CDR3 protein: CASSQRTGQYTEAFF

J gene: TRBJ2-2
V gene: TRBV2
CDR3 protein: CASSLTGEVAELFF

J gene: TRBJ1-5
V gene: TRBV7-2
CDR3 protein: CASSLHRGEDQPQHF

J gene: TRBJ2-6
V gene: TRBV19
CDR3 protein: CASSIDIGGAGANVLTF

J gene: TRBJ2-1
V gene: TRBV28
CDR3 protein: CASSPRQGVKSYNEQFF

J gene: TRBJ2-2
V gene: TRBV7-9
CDR3 protein: CASSLGSAGELFF

J gene: TRBJ1-2
V gene: TRBV19
CDR3 protein: CASNDRETNYGYTF

J gene: TRBJ1-2
V gene: TRBV7-9
CDR3 protein: CASSLVPSFYGYTF

J gene: TRBJ2-4
V gene: TRBV5-1
CDR3 protein: CASSWYWLGQELAKNIQYF

J gene: TRBJ1-1
V gene: TRBV10-3
CDR3 protein: CAISGTGTVGTEAFF

J gene: TRBJ1-5
V gene: TRBV6-6
CDR3 protein: CASSLTGQPQHF

J gene: TRBJ1-2
V gene: TRBV30
CDR3 protein: CAWSAWYGYTF

J gene: TRBJ2-5
V gene: TRBV30
CDR3 protein: CAWSVAETQYF

J gene: TRBJ1-2
V gene: TRBV23-1
CDR3 protein: CASSQPTGVTIYGYTF

J gene: TRBJ2-5
V gene: TRBV6-5
CDR3 protein: CASTGAGETQYF

J gene: TRBJ1-1
V gene: TRBV6-6
CDR3 protein: CASSWGQSKPDAFF

J gene: TRBJ2-7
V gene: TRBV14
CDR3 protein: CASSQGPGRGGYEQYF

J gene: TRBJ1-2
V gene: TRBV7-9
CDR3 protein: CASSAPGQRLITYGYTF

J gene: TRBJ1-1
V gene: TRBV11-2
CDR3 protein: CASSSQGNTEAFF

J gene: TRBJ2-7
V gene: TRBV4-2
CDR3 protein: CASSQGAESSYEQYF

J gene: TRBJ2-5
V gene: TRBV7-2
CDR3 protein: CASTRGLERQTQYF

J gene: TRBJ1-5
V gene: TRBV11-2
CDR3 protein: CASSPGTGIKNQPQHF

J gene: TRBJ1-2
V gene: TRBV9
CDR3 protein: CASSSSRSGYGYTF

J gene: TRBJ2-7
V gene: TRBV6-5
CDR3 protein: CASTRQLSSSYEQYF

J gene: TRBJ2-7
V gene: TRBV5-8
CDR3 protein: CASSLIGLDEQYF

J gene: TRBJ2-7
V gene: TRBV18
CDR3 protein: CASSPGTVVYEQYF

J gene: TRBJ1-6
V gene: TRBV7-3
CDR3 protein: CASSLSSGQGNSPLHF

J gene: TRBJ2-3
V gene: TRBV20-1
CDR3 protein: CSATLDTQYF